Described below is a single T cell receptor (beta chain) sequence and its context. The antigen is not known. MiXCR, applied by TCRdb to the 5' RACE reads, yields one record per CDR3 protein. This sample has about 220,000 distinct CDR3 sequences; about 3% occur once, and the top ten carry approximately 3.5%. The record originates from a study of T cells after yellow fever vaccination. General study results and limits: Only a small proportion of the clonotypes turned up in both the CD4 and the CD8 compartments, likely arising from convergent recombination.

The sample here was CD4+ T cells sorted from PBMCs, taken 10 days after the yellow fever booster vaccination. This clonotype was obtained from a man in his late teens or twenties who received the YFV17D yellow fever vaccine.

In DNA, the CDR3 is TGTGCCAGCAGTCTAGCGGGGGGCTGGGCAGATACGCAGTATTTT. It specifies CASSLAGGWADTQYF. The genes are TRBV28 and TRBJ2-3, with 11 nucleotides matching TRBD2. CDR1 and CDR2 (germline): MDHEN, SYDVKM. J lost 4 bases, V lost 5 bases, and 5 bases had no gene match. The CDR3 is 15 residues long.